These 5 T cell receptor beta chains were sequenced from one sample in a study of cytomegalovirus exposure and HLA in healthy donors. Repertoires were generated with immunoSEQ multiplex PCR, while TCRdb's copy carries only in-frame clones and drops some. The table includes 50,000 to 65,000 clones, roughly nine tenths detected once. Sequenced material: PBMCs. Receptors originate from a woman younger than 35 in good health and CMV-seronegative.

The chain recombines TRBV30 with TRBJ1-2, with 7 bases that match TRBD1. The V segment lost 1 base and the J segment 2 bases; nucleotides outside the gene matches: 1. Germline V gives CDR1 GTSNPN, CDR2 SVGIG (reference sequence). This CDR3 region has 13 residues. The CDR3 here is CAWSEGQNYGYTF. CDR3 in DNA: TGTGCCTGGAGTGAGGGACAGAACTATGGCTACACCTTC.

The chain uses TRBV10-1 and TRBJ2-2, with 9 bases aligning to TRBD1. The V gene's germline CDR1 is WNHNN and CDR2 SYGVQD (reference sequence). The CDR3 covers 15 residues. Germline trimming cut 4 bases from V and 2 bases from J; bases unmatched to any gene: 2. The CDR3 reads CASSAQGANTGELFF. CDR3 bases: TGCGCCAGCAGTGCACAGGGGGCTAACACCGGGGAGCTGTTTTTT.

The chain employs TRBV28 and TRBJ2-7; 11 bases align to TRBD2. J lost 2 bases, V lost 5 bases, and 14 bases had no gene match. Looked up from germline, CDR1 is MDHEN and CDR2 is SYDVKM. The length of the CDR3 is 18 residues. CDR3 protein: CASSPPTPTSGITYEQYF. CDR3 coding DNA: TGTGCCAGCAGTCCACCGACTCCGACTAGCGGGATCACCTACGAGCAGTACTTC.

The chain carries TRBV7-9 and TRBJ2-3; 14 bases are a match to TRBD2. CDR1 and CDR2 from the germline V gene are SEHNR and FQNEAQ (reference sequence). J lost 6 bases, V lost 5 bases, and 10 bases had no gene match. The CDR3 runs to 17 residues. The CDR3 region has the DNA TGTGCCAGCAGCCCCGCCCGACTAGCGGGAGGGCCGGATACGCAGTATTTT. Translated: CASSPARLAGGPDTQYF.

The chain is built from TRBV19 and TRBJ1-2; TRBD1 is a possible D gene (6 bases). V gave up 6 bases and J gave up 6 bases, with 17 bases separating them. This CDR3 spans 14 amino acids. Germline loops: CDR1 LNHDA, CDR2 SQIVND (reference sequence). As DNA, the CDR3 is TGTGCCAGTAGCCCCGGACAGCCACTGAATGGCTACACCTTC. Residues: CASSPGQPLNGYTF.